This T cell receptor (beta chain) was profiled in a study of T cell changes during pregnancy in multiple sclerosis. The CDR3 has 15 amino acids. Looked up from germline, CDR1 is SGHTA and CDR2 is FQGNSA. V was clipped by 1 base and J by 0 bases; unmatched bases: 2. Profiled with immunoSEQ multiplex PCR; TCRdb holds only in-frame clones, not every one. There are 75,000 to 80,000 clones in the sample; 93% occur only once, and about 0.8% lies in the top ten. The chain is built from TRBV7-2 and TRBJ1-2; 7 bases fit TRBD1. The sequence was obtained from a female donor in good health, enrolled as a control in a pregnancy study. Sequences were derived from peripheral blood, sampled in the second trimester of pregnancy. The CDR3 DNA reads TGTGCCAGCAGCTTAGTCAGGGGGTCTAACTATGGCTACACCTTC. Protein: CASSLVRGSNYGYTF.